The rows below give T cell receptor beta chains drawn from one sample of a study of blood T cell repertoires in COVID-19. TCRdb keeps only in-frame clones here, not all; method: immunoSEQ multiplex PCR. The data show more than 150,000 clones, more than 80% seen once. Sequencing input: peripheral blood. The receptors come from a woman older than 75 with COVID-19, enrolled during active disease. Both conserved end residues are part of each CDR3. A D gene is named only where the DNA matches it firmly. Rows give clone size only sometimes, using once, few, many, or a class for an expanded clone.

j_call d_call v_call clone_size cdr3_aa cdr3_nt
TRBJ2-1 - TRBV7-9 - CASSLEAVGDEQFF TGTGCCAGCAGCTTAGAGGCGGTCGGGGATGAGCAGTTCTTC
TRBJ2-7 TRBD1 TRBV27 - CASSSRQGPYEQYF TGTGCCAGCAGTTCCCGACAGGGCCCCTACGAGCAGTACTTC
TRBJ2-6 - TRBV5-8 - CASSLSGANVLTF TGTGCCAGCAGCTTGTCAGGGGCCAACGTCCTGACTTTC
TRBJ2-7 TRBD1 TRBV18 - CASSAGTGHYEQYF TGTGCCAGCTCAGCCGGGACAGGGCACTACGAGCAGTACTTC
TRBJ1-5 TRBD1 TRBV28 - CASSAIQGGQPQHF TGTGCCAGCAGCGCGATTCAGGGGGGTCAGCCCCAGCATTTT
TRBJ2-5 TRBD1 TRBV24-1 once CATSEAGQGAGETQYF TGTGCCACCAGTGAAGCTGGACAGGGGGCGGGGGAGACCCAGTACTTC
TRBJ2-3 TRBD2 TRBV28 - CASSLYGREGRSDTQYF TGTGCCAGCAGTTTATATGGGCGGGAGGGCCGTTCAGATACGCAGTATTTT
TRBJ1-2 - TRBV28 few CASTPGGGDGYTF TGTGCCAGCACCCCCGGGGGGGGAGATGGCTACACCTTC
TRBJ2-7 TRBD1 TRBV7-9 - CASSPAGQGDEQYF TGTGCCAGCAGCCCAGCTGGACAGGGAGACGAGCAGTACTTC
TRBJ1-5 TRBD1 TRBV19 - CASSTRTGGFQPQHF TGTGCCAGTAGTACAAGGACAGGGGGATTTCAGCCCCAGCATTTT
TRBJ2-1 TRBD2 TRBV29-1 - CSVGGTSVWNEQFF TGCAGCGTTGGTGGGACTAGCGTTTGGAATGAGCAGTTCTTC
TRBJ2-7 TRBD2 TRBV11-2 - CASSPREGLKDEQYF TGTGCCAGCAGCCCGCGGGAGGGGCTTAAAGACGAGCAGTACTTC
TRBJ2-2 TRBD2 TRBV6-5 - CASSYSAGRAPGELFF TGTGCCAGCAGTTACTCTGCCGGGAGGGCCCCCGGGGAGCTGTTTTTT
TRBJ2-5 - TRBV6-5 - CASRRQETQYF TGTGCCAGCAGGCGTCAAGAGACCCAGTACTTC
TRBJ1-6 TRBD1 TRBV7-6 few CASSLRNRGDSPLHF TGTGCCAGCAGCTTAAGGAACAGGGGTGATTCACCCCTCCACTTT
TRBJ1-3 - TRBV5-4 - CASRSTVPLLKNTIYF TGTGCCAGCAGGTCGACAGTCCCTCTTCTAAAAAACACCATATATTTT
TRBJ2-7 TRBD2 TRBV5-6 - CASSLVFSGSSSYEQYF TGTGCCAGCAGCTTGGTTTTTAGCGGGTCCAGCTCCTACGAGCAGTACTTC
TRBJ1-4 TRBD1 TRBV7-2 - CASSFWGRGNEKLFF TGTGCCAGCAGCTTTTGGGGCAGGGGGAATGAAAAACTGTTTTTT
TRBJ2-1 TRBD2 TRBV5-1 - CASSLERTSGSNEQFF TGCGCCAGCAGCTTGGAGCGGACTAGCGGGAGCAATGAGCAGTTCTTC
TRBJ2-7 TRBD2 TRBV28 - CASSIVAGGSSYEQYF TGTGCCAGCAGTATCGTAGCGGGGGGTAGCTCCTACGAGCAGTACTTC
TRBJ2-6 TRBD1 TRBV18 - CASSRGQVLFGANVLTF TGTGCCAGCTCGCGCGGACAGGTCCTTTTTGGGGCCAACGTCCTGACTTTC
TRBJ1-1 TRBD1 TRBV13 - CASTNRGRHTEAFF TGTGCCAGCACCAATAGGGGGCGTCACACTGAAGCTTTCTTT
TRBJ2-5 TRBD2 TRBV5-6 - CASSSIGTSGFQETQYF TGTGCCAGCAGCTCTATCGGGACTAGCGGATTCCAAGAGACCCAGTACTTC
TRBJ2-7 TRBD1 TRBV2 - CASSVGDSSGQYF TGTGCCAGCAGCGTTGGGGACAGCTCGGGGCAGTACTTC
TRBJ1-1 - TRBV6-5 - CASSYPPGVGTEAFF TGTGCCAGCAGTTACCCACCAGGGGTGGGCACTGAAGCTTTCTTT
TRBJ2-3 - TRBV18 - CASSTATGATQYF TGTGCCAGCTCAACCGCGACAGGAGCCACGCAGTATTTT
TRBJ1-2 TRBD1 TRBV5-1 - CASSLGDSRTNYGYTF TGCGCCAGCAGCCTAGGGGACAGTCGGACTAACTATGGCTACACCTTC
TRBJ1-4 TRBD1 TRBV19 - CATRDRVFATNEKLFF TGTGCCACCCGGGACAGGGTTTTTGCGACTAATGAAAAACTGTTTTTT
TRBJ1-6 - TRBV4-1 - CASSQDRFSPLHF TGCGCCAGCAGCCAAGATCGGTTTTCACCCCTCCACTTT
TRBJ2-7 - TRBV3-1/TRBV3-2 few CASSQISAGLTYEQYF TGTGCCAGCAGCCAAATTTCAGCGGGCTTAACCTACGAGCAGTACTTC
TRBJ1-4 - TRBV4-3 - CASSQVGTREKLFF TGCGCCAGCAGCCAAGTGGGGACTCGTGAAAAACTGTTTTTT
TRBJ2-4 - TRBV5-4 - CASSPGETKNIQYF TGTGCCAGCAGCCCAGGGGAAACCAAAAACATTCAGTACTTC
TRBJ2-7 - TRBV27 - CASSLIRGYEQYF TGTGCCAGCAGTTTAATAAGGGGATACGAGCAGTACTTC
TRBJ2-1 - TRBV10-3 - CAISETGSSYNEQFF TGTGCCATCAGTGAGACAGGGAGCTCCTACAATGAGCAGTTCTTC
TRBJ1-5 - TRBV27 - CASSLWYSGNQPQHF TGTGCCAGCAGTTTATGGTATTCAGGCAATCAGCCCCAGCATTTT
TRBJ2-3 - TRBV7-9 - CASSFSEIKYF TGTGCCAGCAGCTTCAGCGAGATTAAGTATTTT
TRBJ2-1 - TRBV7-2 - CASSLARWEQFF TGTGCCAGCAGCTTAGCGCGGTGGGAGCAGTTCTTC